This T cell receptor beta chain emerged from a study of T cells in Graves' hyperthyroidism and ophthalmopathy. Across the whole study: Blood was drawn when the patient was first diagnosed and still untreated.

Many counts were recorded for this clonotype. As yet, its antigen is unknown. Whole-study findings and limits: Most thyroid-expanded clonotypes above 0.001 were also found in blood.

Germline assignment: CDR1 DFQATT and CDR2 SNEGSKA (reference sequence). Trimming removed 1 base at V and 8 bases at J, with 5 bases between. The CDR3 is 11 residues long. Participants, patients aged 18 to 65, had newly diagnosed hyperthyroidism with a duration under 2 months. Uncontrolled infection, other autoimmune disease, pregnancy and lactation each barred patients from inclusion. Amplified TCR beta CDR3 regions came from RNA transcripts. The TCR CDR3 was amplified in a first-round RT-PCR using the HTBI primer set. One entry per CDR3 protein results from TCRdb running MiXCR on the multiplex PCR reads. In the table there are approximately 710,000 distinct CDR3 sequences, 15% to 20% of which are singletons.

Source material: blood. This chain joins TRBV20-1 and TRBJ1-4; D unclear. This clonotype originated in a man aged 45 to 65 with Graves' hyperthyroidism. CDR3 sequence: CSARGGEKLFF. CDR3 DNA: TGCAGTGCTAGAGGGGGAGAAAAACTGTTTTTT.